These 13 T cell receptor beta chains were sequenced from one sample in a study of blood T cells in healthy people across ages. Together with a sample-barcoded 5' primer, a J-beta primer mix was included in a second PCR lasting roughly 6 to 12 cycles. MiXCR was run by TCRdb on the 5' RACE reads, yielding one entry per CDR3 protein. This sample has roughly 1,000,000 distinct CDR3 sequences, with about 25% found just once. The data were also submitted as part of a second study, on T cells of mothers and their children.

The sequenced sample consisted of blood. The receptors originated from a girl aged 2-10 years in good health.

The sample holds a few counts of this clonotype. J is TRBJ2-3 and V is TRBV28, with TRBD2 matching 11 bases. The CDR3 extends over 16 amino acids. The V gene end was trimmed by 3 bases and the J gene end by 3 bases; junction bases not matched to a gene: 5. The germline CDR1 and CDR2 sequences are MDHEN and SYDVKM. The CDR3 loop is CASSFRTSGPTDTQYF. The CDR3 DNA follows: TGTGCCAGCAGTTTTAGGACTAGCGGGCCTACAGATACGCAGTATTTT. Full variable domain (outside the CDR3, taken from reference TRBV28 and TRBJ2-3): DVKVTQSSRYLVKRTGEKVFLECVQDMDHENMFWYRQDPGLGLRLIYFSYDVKMKEKGDIPEGYSVSREKKERFSLILESASTNQTSMYLCASSFRTSGPTDTQYFGPGTRLTVL.

The V gene is TRBV14, the J gene TRBJ2-5, with unresolved D. The tail of the sequence fits TRBJ2-1 better, so the J call may be wrong. The CDR3 is 14 residues long. Germline CDR1 SGHDN, CDR2 FVKESK. CDR3 in DNA: TGTGCCAGCAGCCAAGAATCCATGATCAATGAGCAGTTCTTC. Encoded protein: CASSQESMINEQFF.

This clonotype was observed a few times. V gene TRBV6-2 or TRBV6-3 combines with J gene TRBJ2-1; 7 bases map to TRBD2. Germline V lookup: CDR1 MNHEY, CDR2 SVGEGT. The CDR3 covers 17 residues. Trimming removed 4 bases from V and 2 bases from J; junction bases left unmatched: 11. The CDR3 protein is CASSLIRSGMAYNEQFF. DNA for the CDR3: TGTGCCAGCAGTTTGATCCGAAGCGGGATGGCCTACAATGAGCAGTTCTTC.

The genes are TRBV9 and TRBJ1-1, with D possibly being TRBD1 (5 bases). V lost 3 bases and J lost 5, with 14 bases in between. Germline V CDR1 and CDR2: SGDLS, YYNGEE. CDR3 length equals 14 residues. CDR3 in amino acids: CASSAGVGGTEAFF. The CDR3 nucleotides read TGTGCCAGCAGCGCAGGTGTCGGGGGGACTGAAGCTTTCTTT.

The chain couples TRBV11-2 to TRBJ2-7; D uncertain. Germline-derived CDR1 and CDR2 are SGHAT and FQNNGV. The germline V and J ends were trimmed by 5 bases and 5 bases, with 7 bases remaining between them. CDR3 size: 11 residues. This CDR3 reads CASSHPNEQYF. The CDR3 region has the DNA TGTGCCAGCAGCCACCCTAACGAGCAGTACTTC.

The chain carries TRBV7-6 and TRBJ2-5; 8 positions match TRBD1. This CDR3 spans 15 amino acids. Germline CDR1 and CDR2: SGHVS and FNYEAQ. V was clipped by 5 bases and J by 5 bases; unmatched bases: 10. Here the CDR3 DNA reads TGTGCCAGCAGCCCACGGACAGGGTGGTTGGAGACCCAGTACTTC. It yields the protein CASSPRTGWLETQYF. Full variable domain (remainder filled in from reference TRBV7-6 and TRBJ2-5): GAGVSQSPRYKVTKRGQDVALRCDPISGHVSLYWYRQALGQGPEFLTYFNYEAQQDKSGLPNDRFSAERPEGSISTLTIQRTEQRDSAMYRCASSPRTGWLETQYFGPGTRLLVL.

This clonotype was seen more than once but under ten times. This chain joins TRBV21-1 and TRBJ2-1; the table assigns TRBD1, which was not confirmed against the DNA. TRBV21-1 is assigned pseudogene status. This CDR3 is 18 amino acids long. The CDR3 protein is CASGSSSPAGGAYNEQFF. For the CDR3, the DNA is TGTGCCAGCGGCTCTTCCTCCCCGGCAGGGGGGGCCTACAATGAGCAGTTCTTC.

This clonotype was found a few times. The chain links TRBV29-1 to TRBJ2-3; 7 bases match TRBD1. CDR3 size: 13 residues. CDR1 SQVTM and CDR2 ANQGSEA come from the germline V gene. With V trimmed by 7 bases and J by 3 bases, 7 bases remained unmatched. CDR3 sequence reads: CSATTGSTDTQYF. Here the CDR3 DNA reads TGCAGCGCTACGACAGGGTCGACAGATACGCAGTATTTT.

This clonotype was detected only a few times. CDR3 bases: TGTGCCAGCAGCTTAAGATCACAGGGGTACGAGCAGTACTTC. This sequence encodes CASSLRSQGYEQYF. This chain connects TRBV7-2 to TRBJ2-7; 7 positions match TRBD1. The J segment lost 4 bases and the V segment lost 2 bases, leaving 5 bases of the junction unmatched. There are 14 residues in the CDR3. Germline values: CDR1 SGHTA, CDR2 FQGNSA. Full variable domain (remainder filled in from reference TRBV7-2 and TRBJ2-7): GAGVSQSPSNKVTEKGKDVELRCDPISGHTALYWYRQSLGQGLEFLIYFQGNSAPDKSGLPSDRFSAERTGGSVSTLTIQRTQQEDSAVYLCASSLRSQGYEQYFGPGTRLTVT.

Worth noting for this clonotype: The junction and the germline gene differ at one end; a read error may be behind it. This chain links TRBV4-1 with TRBJ2-3, with 10 bases lining up with TRBD2. CDR1 and CDR2 from the germline V gene are MGHRA and YSYEKL. CDR3 length: 17 amino acids. CDR3 protein: CASSQAFTSGAMDTLYF. Written as DNA, the CDR3 is TGCGCCAGCAGCCAAGCCTTCACTAGCGGGGCGATGGATACGCTGTATTTT.

CDR3: CASSGEGPYGYTF. DNA of the CDR3: TGTGCCAGCAGTGGTGAGGGGCCATATGGCTACACCTTC. The chain has TRBV2 and TRBJ1-2, with a weak D call TRBD1 (5 bases). Germline-derived CDR1 and CDR2 are SNHLY and FYNNEI. V was pared by 4 bases and J by 5 bases, with 11 bases between. CDR3 length equals 13 residues.

In this sample, this clonotype turned up a few times. V and J are TRBV25-1 and TRBJ1-2; TRBD1 might be the D (5 bases). Trimming stripped 3 bases from V and 2 bases from J, with 13 bases between. Per the germline V gene, CDR1 is MGHDK and CDR2 is SYGVNS. The CDR3 sequence is 15 residues long. In DNA, the CDR3 is TGTGCCAGCAGTGATCCGGGACGGAGCAACTATGGCTACACCTTC. It codes for CASSDPGRSNYGYTF.

This clonotype was seen only a few times. V is TRBV7-3 and J is TRBJ2-5; D is tentatively TRBD1 or TRBD2 (5 bases each). With the DNA end fitting TRBJ2-1 better, the J assignment may be wrong. The germline CDR1 and CDR2 sequences are SGHTA and FQGTGA. This CDR3 region has 12 residues. As DNA, the CDR3 is TGTGCCAGCAGCTTAATAGGGACTGAGCAGTTCTTC. Amino acid sequence: CASSLIGTEQFF.